This T cell receptor (beta chain) comes out of a study of T cell responses to AZD1222 COVID-19 vaccine. General study findings and limits: Increases in Spike-specific TCR breadth and depth were seen after two AZD1222 doses.

Of note for this clone: Its antigen is still unknown.

Profiling relied on immunoSEQ multiplex PCR, and the TCRdb table lists in-frame clones only, not all of them. This table has 150,000 to 200,000 clones, roughly 94% appearing once. The CDR3 contains 13 residues. Trimming pared 4 bases from V and 3 bases from J, leaving 9 bases between. Looked up from germline, CDR1 is MNHEY and CDR2 is SMNVEV (reference sequence). V is TRBV27 and J is TRBJ1-1, with TRBD1 as a possible D gene (5 bases). The sequencing here drew on peripheral blood, taken 28 days after the second AZD1222 dose. The source of this sequence is an adult who received the AZD1222 COVID-19 vaccine. The chain's CDR3 is CASSWRGDTEAFF. CDR3 nucleotide sequence: TGTGCCAGCAGTTGGCGAGGGGACACTGAAGCTTTCTTT.